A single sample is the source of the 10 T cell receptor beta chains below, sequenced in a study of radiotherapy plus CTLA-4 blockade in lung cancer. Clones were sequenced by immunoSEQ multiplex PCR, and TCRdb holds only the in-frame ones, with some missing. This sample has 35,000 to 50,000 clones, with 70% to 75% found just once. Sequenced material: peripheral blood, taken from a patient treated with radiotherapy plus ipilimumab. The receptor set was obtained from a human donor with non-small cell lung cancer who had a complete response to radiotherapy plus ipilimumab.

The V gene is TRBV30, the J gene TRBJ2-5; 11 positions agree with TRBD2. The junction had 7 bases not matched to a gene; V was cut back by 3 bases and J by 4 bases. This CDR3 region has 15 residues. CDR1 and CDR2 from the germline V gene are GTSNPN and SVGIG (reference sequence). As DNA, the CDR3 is TGTGCCTGGAGCTTTACTAGCGGGGGAAGAGAGACCCAGTACTTC. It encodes CAWSFTSGGRETQYF.

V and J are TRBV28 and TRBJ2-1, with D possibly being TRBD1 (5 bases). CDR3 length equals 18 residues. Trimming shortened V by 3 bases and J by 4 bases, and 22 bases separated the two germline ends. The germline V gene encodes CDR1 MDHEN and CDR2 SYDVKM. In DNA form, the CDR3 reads TGTGCCAGCAGTTTCGGACAAGGGATTGGTACAAGGTACAATGAGCAGTTCTTC. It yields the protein CASSFGQGIGTRYNEQFF.

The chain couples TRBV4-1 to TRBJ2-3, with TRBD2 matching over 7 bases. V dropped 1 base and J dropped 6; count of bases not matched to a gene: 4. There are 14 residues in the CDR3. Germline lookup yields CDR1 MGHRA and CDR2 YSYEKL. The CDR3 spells CASSQVVAGDTQYF. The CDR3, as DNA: TGCGCCAGCAGCCAAGTCGTAGCGGGCGATACGCAGTATTTT.

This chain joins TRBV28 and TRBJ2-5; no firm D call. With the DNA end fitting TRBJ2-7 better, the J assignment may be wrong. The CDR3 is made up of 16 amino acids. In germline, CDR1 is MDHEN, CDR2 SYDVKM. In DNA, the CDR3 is TGTGCCAGCAGTAATAGTCCGTCATCCCTCTACTACGAGCAGTACTTC. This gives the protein CASSNSPSSLYYEQYF.

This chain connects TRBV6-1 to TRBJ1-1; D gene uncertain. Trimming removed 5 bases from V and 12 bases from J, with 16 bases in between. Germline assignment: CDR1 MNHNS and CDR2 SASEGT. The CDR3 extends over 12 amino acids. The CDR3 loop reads CASSQTREETFF. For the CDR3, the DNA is TGTGCCAGCAGTCAAACCCGGGAAGAAACTTTCTTT.

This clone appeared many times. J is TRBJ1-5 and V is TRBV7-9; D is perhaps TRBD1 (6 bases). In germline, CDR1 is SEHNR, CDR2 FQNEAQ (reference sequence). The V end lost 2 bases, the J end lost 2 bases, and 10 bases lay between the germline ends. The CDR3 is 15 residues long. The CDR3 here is CASSLMGAGNQPQHF. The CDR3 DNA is TGTGCCAGCAGCTTAATGGGGGCCGGCAATCAGCCCCAGCATTTT.

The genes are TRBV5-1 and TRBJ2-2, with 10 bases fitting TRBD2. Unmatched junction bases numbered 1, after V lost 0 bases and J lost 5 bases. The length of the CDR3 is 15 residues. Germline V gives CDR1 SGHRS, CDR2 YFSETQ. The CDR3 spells CASSLELAGTGELFF. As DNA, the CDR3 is TGCGCCAGCAGCTTGGAACTAGCGGGGACCGGGGAGCTGTTTTTT.

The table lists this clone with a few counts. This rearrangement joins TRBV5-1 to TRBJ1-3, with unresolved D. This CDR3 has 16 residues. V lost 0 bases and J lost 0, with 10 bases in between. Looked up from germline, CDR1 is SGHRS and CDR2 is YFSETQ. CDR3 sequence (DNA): TGCGCCAGCAGCTTGGAGAGCCCAAGCTCTGGAAACACCATATATTTT. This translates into CASSLESPSSGNTIYF.

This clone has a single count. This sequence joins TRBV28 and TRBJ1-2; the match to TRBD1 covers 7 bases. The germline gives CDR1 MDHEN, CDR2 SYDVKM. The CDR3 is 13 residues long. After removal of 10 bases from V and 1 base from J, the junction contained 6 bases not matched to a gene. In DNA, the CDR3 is TGTGCCACCTCGGACAGGAATAACTATGGCTACACCTTC. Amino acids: CATSDRNNYGYTF.

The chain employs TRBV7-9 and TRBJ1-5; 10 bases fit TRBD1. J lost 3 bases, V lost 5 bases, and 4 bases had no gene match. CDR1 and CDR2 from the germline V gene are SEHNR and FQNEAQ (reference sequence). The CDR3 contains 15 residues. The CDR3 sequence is CASSPGTGANQPQHF. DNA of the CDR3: TGTGCCAGCAGCCCCGGGACAGGGGCCAATCAGCCCCAGCATTTT. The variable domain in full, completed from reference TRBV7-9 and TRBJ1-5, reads DTGVSQNPRHKITKRGQNVTFRCDPISEHNRLYWYRQTLGQGPEFLTYFQNEAQLEKSRLLSDRFSAERPKGSFSTLEIQRTEQGDSAMYLCASSPGTGANQPQHFGDGTRLSIL.